This is a list of T cell receptor beta chains from one sample in a study of shared clonotypes between healthy human individuals. Data came from immunoSEQ multiplex PCR; TCRdb stores just in-frame clones and leaves some out. The sample carries some 2,500,000 clones, under 95% recorded once. Sequenced sample: naive CD4+ T cells from PBMCs. The receptors originated from a man between 18 and 35 years old in good health. Some clones in this sample may be carry-over from other donors' samples. CDR3s include the opening cysteine and the closing phenylalanine or tryptophan. The order of the fields is CDR3 protein, CDR3 DNA, J gene, V gene, clone size, D gene, CDR3 length. D genes are given only for firm matches. Clone sizes are given selectively: once, few, many, or a class where the clone is expanded.

CASSQVSGGWASYNEQFF TGTGCCAGCAGCCAAGTTAGCGGAGGGTGGGCGTCCTACAATGAGCAGTTCTTC TRBJ2-1 TRBV4-2 - - 18
CASSEGGGPWETQYF TGTGCCAGCAGTGAAGGTGGGGGGCCGTGGGAGACCCAGTACTTC TRBJ2-5 TRBV2 - - 15
CASSLTAGETQYF TGTGCCAGCAGCTTAACAGCGGGAGAGACCCAGTACTTC TRBJ2-5 TRBV7-9 - - 13
CASSPLTGPYNEQFF TGTGCCAGCAGCCCCCTCACGGGCCCCTACAATGAGCAGTTCTTC TRBJ2-1 TRBV9 - - 15
CAISGNQPQHF TGTGCCATCTCGGGAAACCAGCCCCAGCATTTT TRBJ1-5 TRBV28 - - 11
CASSLGINYGYTF TGTGCCAGCAGCTTGGGGATTAACTATGGCTACACCTTC TRBJ1-2 TRBV5-4 once - 13
CASMAVSYEQYF TGTGCCAGCATGGCGGTCTCCTACGAGCAGTACTTC TRBJ2-7 TRBV28 - - 12
CASSQEPGAAHPYGYTF TGTGCCAGCAGCCAAGAGCCAGGGGCCGCCCACCCCTATGGCTACACCTTC TRBJ1-2 TRBV4-2 - - 17
CASSFGNRGPAGELFF TGTGCCAGCAGTTTTGGGAACAGGGGGCCCGCCGGGGAGCTGTTTTTT TRBJ2-2 TRBV28 - TRBD1 16
CASSLRTGGDEQYF TGCGCCAGCAGCCTAAGGACAGGGGGCGACGAGCAGTACTTC TRBJ2-7 TRBV4-3 - TRBD1 14
CSVGGFNQPQHF TGCAGCGTTGGGGGGTTCAATCAGCCCCAGCATTTT TRBJ1-5 TRBV29-1 - - 12
CASSQDVLTAVPFREQYF TGTGCCAGCAGCCAAGATGTACTTACGGCGGTACCCTTTCGGGAGCAGTACTTC TRBJ2-7 TRBV4-2 - - 18
CASGPGGQLPGYF TGCGCCAGCGGCCCTGGGGGACAACTCCCAGGGTATTTT TRBJ2-3 TRBV5-1 - - 13
CASRPHGGTGETQYF TGTGCCAGTAGGCCCCATGGTGGGACGGGAGAGACCCAGTACTTC TRBJ2-5 TRBV19 - - 15
CASSGGESRWQFF TGTGCCAGCAGTGGAGGGGAGTCACGGTGGCAGTTCTTC TRBJ2-1 TRBV25-1 - - 13
CASSPRQGFAYEQYF TGTGCCAGCAGCCCTAGACAGGGATTCGCCTACGAGCAGTACTTC TRBJ2-7 TRBV28 - TRBD1 15
CASSPGGRTDTQYF TGTGCCAGCAGCCCAGGGGGCCGCACAGATACGCAGTATTTT TRBJ2-3 TRBV7-3 - TRBD1 14
CASSPRGSPSLSGANVLTF TGTGCCAGCTCACCACGCGGGTCTCCCAGTCTCTCTGGGGCCAACGTCCTGACTTTC TRBJ2-6 TRBV18 - - 19
CASKRDYGYTF TGTGCCAGCAAGAGGGACTATGGCTACACCTTC TRBJ1-2 TRBV6-1 - - 11
CSVAVSIGTDTQYF TGCAGCGTTGCGGTCTCAATCGGCACAGATACGCAGTATTTT TRBJ2-3 TRBV29-1 - - 14
CASSSGTGAGELFF TGCGCCAGCAGCTCGGGCACAGGGGCCGGGGAGCTGTTTTTT TRBJ2-2 TRBV5-1 - TRBD1 14
CASSQGSAGTEAFF TGTGCCAGCAGCCAGGGGTCCGCAGGTACTGAAGCTTTCTTT TRBJ1-1 TRBV7-3 - - 14